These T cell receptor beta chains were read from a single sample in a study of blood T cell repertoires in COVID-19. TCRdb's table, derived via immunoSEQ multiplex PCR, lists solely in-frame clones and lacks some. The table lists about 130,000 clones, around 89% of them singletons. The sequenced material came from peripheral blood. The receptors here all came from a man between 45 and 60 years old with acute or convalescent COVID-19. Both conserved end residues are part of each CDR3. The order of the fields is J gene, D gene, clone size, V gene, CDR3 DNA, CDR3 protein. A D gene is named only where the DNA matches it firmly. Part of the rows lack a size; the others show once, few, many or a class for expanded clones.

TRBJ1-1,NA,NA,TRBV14,TGTGCCAGCAGCCTTACTATGAACACTGAAGCTTTCTTT,CASSLTMNTEAFF
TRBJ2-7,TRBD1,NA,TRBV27,TGTGCCAGCAGTTTATCTCGACAGGGCGGCGACGAGCAGTACTTC,CASSLSRQGGDEQYF
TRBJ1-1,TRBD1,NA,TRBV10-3,TGTGCCATCAGTGAGTCTGCGGGACAGAGGAACACTGAAGCTTTCTTT,CAISESAGQRNTEAFF
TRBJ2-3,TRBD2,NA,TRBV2,TGTGCCAGCAGTGGTGCCAGCGGGGGGGCGGAGTCGCAGTATTTT,CASSGASGGAESQYF
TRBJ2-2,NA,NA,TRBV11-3,TGTGCCAGCAGCTTACCCGGGACCGGGGAGCTGTTTTTT,CASSLPGTGELFF
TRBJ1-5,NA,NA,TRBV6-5,TGTGCCAGCAGTTACTCGACTTATAGCAATCAGCCCCAGCATTTT,CASSYSTYSNQPQHF
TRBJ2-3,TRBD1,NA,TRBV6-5,TGTGCCAGCAGTACCGACAGGGCTACGACAGATACGCAGTATTTT,CASSTDRATTDTQYF
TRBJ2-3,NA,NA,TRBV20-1,TGCAGTGCCCACTCAGATACGCAGTATTTT,CSAHSDTQYF
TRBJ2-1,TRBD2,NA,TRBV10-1,TGCGCCAGCAGTGACCTCGGACTAGCGGGAGGGAATGAGCAGTTCTTC,CASSDLGLAGGNEQFF
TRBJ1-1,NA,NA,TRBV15,TGTGCCACCGGACAGAGACAGCGAGACACTGAAGCTTTCTTT,CATGQRQRDTEAFF
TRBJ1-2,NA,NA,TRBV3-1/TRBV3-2,TGTGCCAGCAGCCAAGGGACCCCGGGGTTAGCCTTC,CASSQGTPGLAF
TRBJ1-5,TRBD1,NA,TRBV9,TGTGCCAGCAGCGAGGGGACAGGGGAACAGCCCCAGCATTTT,CASSEGTGEQPQHF
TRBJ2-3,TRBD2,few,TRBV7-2,TGTGCCAGCAGCTTGGCGGGAGGGGTAGATACGCAGTATTTT,CASSLAGGVDTQYF
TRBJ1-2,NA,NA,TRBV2,TGTGCCAGCAAACAACAGAACTATGGCTACACCTTC,CASKQQNYGYTF
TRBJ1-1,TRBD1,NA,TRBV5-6,TGTGCCAGCAGCTTGGATCAGGGGGCGAAGACTGAAGCTTTCTTT,CASSLDQGAKTEAFF
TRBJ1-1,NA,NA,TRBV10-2,TGCGCCAGCAGCACAGGGCAGGAAACTGAAGCTTTCTTT,CASSTGQETEAFF
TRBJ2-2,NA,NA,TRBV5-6,TGTGCCAGCAGCTTGGCCGCCCGCACGGGATTTCGCCCCGGGGAGCTGTTTTTT,CASSLAARTGFRPGELFF
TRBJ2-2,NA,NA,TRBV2,TGTGCCAGCGGAGTCACCGGGGAGCTGTTTTTT,CASGVTGELFF
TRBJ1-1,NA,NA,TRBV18,TGTGCCAGCTCACCAAATCGCGAGGTTAGGACTGAAGCTTTCTTT,CASSPNREVRTEAFF
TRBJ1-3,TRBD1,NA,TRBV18,TGTGCCAGCTCACTCGCCGGGACAGGGGGTATCTCTGGAAACACCATATATTTT,CASSLAGTGGISGNTIYF
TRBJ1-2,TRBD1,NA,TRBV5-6,TGTGCCAGCAGCTTTACCCAGGGGGCCGTCAACTATGGCTACACCTTC,CASSFTQGAVNYGYTF
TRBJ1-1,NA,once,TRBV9,TGTGCCAGCAGCCCCTTGGGGGGGACTGAAGCTTTCTTT,CASSPLGGTEAFF
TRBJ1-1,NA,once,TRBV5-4,TGTGCCAGCAGCCTAGACGGTGAAGCTTTCTTT,CASSLDGEAFF
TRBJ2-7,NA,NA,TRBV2,TGTGCCAGCAGGAAGAGCTCCTACGAGCAGTACTTC,CASRKSSYEQYF
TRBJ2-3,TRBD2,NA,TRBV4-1,TGCGCCAGCAGCCAACTAGCGGGGGGCGGAGATACGCAGTATTTT,CASSQLAGGGDTQYF
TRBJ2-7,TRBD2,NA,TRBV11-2,TGTGCCAGCAGCCCGTACGCTAGCGGGGGACAAAGCTCCTACGAGCAGTACTTC,CASSPYASGGQSSYEQYF
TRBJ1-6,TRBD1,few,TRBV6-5,TGTGCCAGCAGTTTCGGACAGGATAATTCACCCCTCCACTTT,CASSFGQDNSPLHF
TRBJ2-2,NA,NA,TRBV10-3,TGTGCCATCAGTGACTCGGACAAAACCGGGGAGCTGTTTTTT,CAISDSDKTGELFF
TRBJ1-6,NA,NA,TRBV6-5,TGTGCCAGCAGGGGGACAATCAGGACGAAATCACCCCTCCACTTT,CASRGTIRTKSPLHF
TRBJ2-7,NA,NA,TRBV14,TGTGCCAGCAGCCGGAAGTTGGGGAGCTCCTACGAGCAGTACTTC,CASSRKLGSSYEQYF
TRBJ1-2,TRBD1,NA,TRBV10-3,TGTGCCATCAGTGCGGGTATAGGACAGGGGGGCTATGGCTACACCTTC,CAISAGIGQGGYGYTF
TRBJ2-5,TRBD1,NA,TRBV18,TGTGCCAGCTCACCATATCTGGGACAGGGGCAAGAGACCCAGTACTTC,CASSPYLGQGQETQYF
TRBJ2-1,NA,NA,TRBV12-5,TGTGCTAGTGGTTTGGAGGGGTTGGGTGAGCAGTTCTTC,CASGLEGLGEQFF
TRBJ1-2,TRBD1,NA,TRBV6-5,TGTGCCAGCAGCCTCCGGGACAGGGCCGCAGGCTACACCTTC,CASSLRDRAAGYTF
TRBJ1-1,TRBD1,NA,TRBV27,TGTGCCAGCAGTTTGGGCAGGGGGCCGACTGAAGCTTTCTTT,CASSLGRGPTEAFF
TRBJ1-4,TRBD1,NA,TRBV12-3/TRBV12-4,TGTGCCAGCAGTTGGGGACAGGGAGAAAAACTGTTTTTT,CASSWGQGEKLFF
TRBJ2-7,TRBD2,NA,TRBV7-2,TGTGCCAGCAGCTTAGATTCTAGCGGGAGCTACGAGCAGTACTTC,CASSLDSSGSYEQYF
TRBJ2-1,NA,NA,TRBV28,TGTGCCAGCAGTTCCTCTGCCAGGGGCTCCTACAATGAGCAGTTCTTC,CASSSSARGSYNEQFF
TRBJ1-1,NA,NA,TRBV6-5,TGTGCCAGCAGTTACTCGATGTTGAGCACTGAAGCTTTCTTT,CASSYSMLSTEAFF
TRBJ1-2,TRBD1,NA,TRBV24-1,TGTGCCACCAGTGAATCGGACAGGGCCTATGGCTACACCTTC,CATSESDRAYGYTF
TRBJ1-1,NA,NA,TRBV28,TGTGCCAGCAGCCCACCGGGTACTGAAGCTTTCTTT,CASSPPGTEAFF
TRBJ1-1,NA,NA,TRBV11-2,TGTGCCAGCAGCGTTTACCTAGGGGGTGGTGAAGCTTTCTTT,CASSVYLGGGEAFF
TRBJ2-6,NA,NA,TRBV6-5,TGTGCCAGCAGTTATAAGCCGTCTGGGGCCAACGTCCTGACTTTC,CASSYKPSGANVLTF
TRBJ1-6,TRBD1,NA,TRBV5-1,TGCGCCAGCAGCTACGGGACAGGGGACGCCTATAATTCACCCCTCCACTTT,CASSYGTGDAYNSPLHF
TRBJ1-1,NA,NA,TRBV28,TGTGCCAGCAGTTTTACAGGGAGGAACACTGAAGCTTTCTTT,CASSFTGRNTEAFF
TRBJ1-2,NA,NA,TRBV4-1,TGCGCCAGCAGCCAAGATAATATAATTAACTATGGCTACACCTTC,CASSQDNIINYGYTF
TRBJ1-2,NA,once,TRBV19,TGTGCCACCAGTAGAAATCCCGGGACTTCTGGCTACACCTTC,CATSRNPGTSGYTF
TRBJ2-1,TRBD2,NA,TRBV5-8,TGTGCCAGCAGCACCCAACGGACTAGCGGGAGTAATTCCTACAATGAGCAGTTCTTC,CASSTQRTSGSNSYNEQFF
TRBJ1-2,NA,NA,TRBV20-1,TGCAGTGCTACATCTAACTATGGCTACACCTTC,CSATSNYGYTF
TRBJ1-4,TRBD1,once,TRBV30,TGTGCCTGGAGTCGGCAGGGGGCTGAAAAACTGTTTTTT,CAWSRQGAEKLFF
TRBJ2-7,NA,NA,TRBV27,TGTGCCAGCAGTTTCCTCGGCTACGAGCAGTACTTC,CASSFLGYEQYF
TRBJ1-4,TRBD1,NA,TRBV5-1,TGCGCCAGCAGTTACGGACAGGGCAAGGAAAAACTGTTTTTT,CASSYGQGKEKLFF
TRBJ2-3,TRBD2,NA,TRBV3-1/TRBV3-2,TGTGCCAGCAGCCAAAGAGCGGGAGGGCCGTTAGATACGCAGTATTTT,CASSQRAGGPLDTQYF
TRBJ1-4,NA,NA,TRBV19,TGTGCCAGTAAAGGCAGGGCCGCCCAAGAAAAACTGTTTTTT,CASKGRAAQEKLFF
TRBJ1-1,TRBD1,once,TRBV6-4,TGTGCCAGCAGAACCGTACAGGGGATCAGTGAAGCTTTCTTT,CASRTVQGISEAFF
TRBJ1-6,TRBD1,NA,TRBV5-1,TGCGCCAGCAGCCCCACAGGGGGTAATGCCTATAATTCACCCCTCCACTTT,CASSPTGGNAYNSPLHF
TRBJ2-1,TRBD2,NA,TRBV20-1,TGCAGTGCTAGTGTTGGACTAGCGGGTAACAATGAGCAGTTCTTC,CSASVGLAGNNEQFF
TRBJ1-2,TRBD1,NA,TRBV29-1,TGCAGCGTCTGGGGGACCCAAACAGGGGGCGATGGCTACACCTTC,CSVWGTQTGGDGYTF
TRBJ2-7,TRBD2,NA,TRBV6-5,TGTGCCAGCAGAACTGGACTAGCTAACTACGAGCAGTACTTC,CASRTGLANYEQYF
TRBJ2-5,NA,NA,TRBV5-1,TGCGCCAGCAGCCATCCAGGGGTTCAAGAGACCCAGTACTTC,CASSHPGVQETQYF